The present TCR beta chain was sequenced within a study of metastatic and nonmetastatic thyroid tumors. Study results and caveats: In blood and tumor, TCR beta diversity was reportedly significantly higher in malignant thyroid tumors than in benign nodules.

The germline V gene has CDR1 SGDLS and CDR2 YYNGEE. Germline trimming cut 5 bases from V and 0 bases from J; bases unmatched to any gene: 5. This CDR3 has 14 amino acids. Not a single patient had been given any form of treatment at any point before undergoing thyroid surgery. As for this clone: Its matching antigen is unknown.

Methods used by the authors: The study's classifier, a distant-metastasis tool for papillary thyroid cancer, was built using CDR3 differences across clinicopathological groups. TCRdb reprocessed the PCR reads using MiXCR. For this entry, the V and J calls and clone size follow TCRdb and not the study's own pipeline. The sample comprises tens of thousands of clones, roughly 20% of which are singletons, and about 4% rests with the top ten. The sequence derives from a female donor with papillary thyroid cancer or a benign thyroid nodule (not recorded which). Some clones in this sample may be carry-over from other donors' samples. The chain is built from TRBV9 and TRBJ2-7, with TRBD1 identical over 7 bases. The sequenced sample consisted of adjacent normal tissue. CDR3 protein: CASSPRQGSYEQYF. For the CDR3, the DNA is TGTGCCAGCAGTCCACGACAGGGCTCCTACGAGCAGTACTTC.